This T cell receptor beta chain was captured by sequencing in a study of cytomegalovirus exposure and HLA in healthy donors. Comments on this clone: Its matching antigen is unknown.

CDR3 length: 13 residues. Per the germline V gene, CDR1 is SEHNR and CDR2 is FQNEAQ (reference sequence). The germline V and J ends were trimmed by 4 bases and 5 bases, with 11 bases remaining between them. Study findings and constraints: Reported findings show TCR beta sequences accurately forecast HLA-A and HLA-B alleles in most subjects.

The PCR had 60 Vbeta and 13 Jbeta primers. The assay was immunoSEQ multiplex PCR, and TCRdb's table has in-frame clones only and misses some. With roughly 43,000 clones in the sample, the ten largest clones hold about 1.1%. The sample taken for sequencing was PBMCs. The source is a woman aged 40 to 50 in good health and CMV-seronegative. This rearrangement joins TRBV7-9 to TRBJ1-1; D unresolved. As DNA, the CDR3 is TGTGCCAGCAGCTGGGGAGGAGGTACTGAAGCTTTCTTT. This codes for CASSWGGGTEAFF.